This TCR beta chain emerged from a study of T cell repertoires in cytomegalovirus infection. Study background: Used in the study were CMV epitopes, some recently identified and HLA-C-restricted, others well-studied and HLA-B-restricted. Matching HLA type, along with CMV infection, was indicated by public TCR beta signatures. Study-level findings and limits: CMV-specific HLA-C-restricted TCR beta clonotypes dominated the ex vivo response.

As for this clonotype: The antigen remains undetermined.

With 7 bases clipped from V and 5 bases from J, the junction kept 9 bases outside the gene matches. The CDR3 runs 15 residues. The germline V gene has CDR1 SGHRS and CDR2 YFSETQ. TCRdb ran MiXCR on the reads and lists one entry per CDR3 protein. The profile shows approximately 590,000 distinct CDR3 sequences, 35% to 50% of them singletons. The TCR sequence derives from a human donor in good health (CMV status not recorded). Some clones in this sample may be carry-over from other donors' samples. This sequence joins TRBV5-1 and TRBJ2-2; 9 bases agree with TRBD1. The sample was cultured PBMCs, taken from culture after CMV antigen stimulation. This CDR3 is CASGTPGQGTGELFF. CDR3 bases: TGCGCCAGCGGAACGCCGGGACAGGGAACCGGGGAGCTGTTTTTT.